The present TCR beta chain was sequenced within a study of cytomegalovirus exposure and HLA in healthy donors. The study's findings and limits: Specificity for CMV antigens was confirmed in vitro for a few of the CMV-associated chains. CMV serostatus was the only recorded immune exposure for donors. Reportedly, cytomegalovirus status was diagnosed with high sensitivity and specificity.

Germline trimming cut 5 bases from V and 4 bases from J; bases unmatched to any gene: 5. This CDR3 is 15 amino acids long. The germline V gene has CDR1 SEHNR and CDR2 FQNEAQ (reference sequence). The PCR contained 60 Vbeta and 13 Jbeta primers. Sequencing was performed with immunoSEQ multiplex PCR; in TCRdb, only in-frame clones are kept and a portion is missing. The repertoire holds some 150,000 clones, with around 70% as singletons. Comments on this clone: Its specificity is unknown.

The rearrangement links TRBV7-9 to TRBJ1-5, with 10 nucleotides matching TRBD1. Sequences were obtained from PBMCs. The sequence derives from a man in his forties or fifties in good health and CMV-seronegative. CDR3 bases: TGTGCCAGCAGCAACCGGACAGGGGGAAATCAGCCCCAGCATTTT. Translation: CASSNRTGGNQPQHF.